The present TCR beta chain was sequenced within a study of blood T cell repertoires in COVID-19. TCRdb's table, derived via immunoSEQ multiplex PCR, lists solely in-frame clones and lacks some. The profile covers some 250,000 clones, with approximately 77% appearing a single time and about 3.4% taken by the ten largest. Specimen: peripheral blood. The TCR originated in a woman under 30 with acute or convalescent COVID-19.

The DNA of the CDR3 is TGTGCCACCAGCAGACCCTGGGCTAGCGGCAAAGAGACCCAGTACTTC. Translated: CATSRPWASGKETQYF. J is TRBJ2-5 and V is TRBV15, with 7 bases matching TRBD2. The CDR3 has 16 residues. The junction had 9 bases not matched to a gene; V was cut back by 2 bases and J by 3 bases. Germline V gives CDR1 LNHNV, CDR2 YYDKDF (reference sequence).